This record covers a single T cell receptor (beta chain). This record comes from a study of control samples from healthy donors and cancer patients. Sequencing was performed with immunoSEQ multiplex PCR; in TCRdb, only in-frame clones are kept and a portion is missing. The sample consists of under 150,000 clones, over 90% of them appearing once. The CDR3 totals 14 residues. Trimming removed 6 bases at V and 3 bases at J, with 12 bases between. From germline, CDR1 is MNHEY and CDR2 SVGAGI. The sequenced material came from blood. This sequence joins TRBV6-5 and TRBJ1-5; weak D call: TRBD1 (5 bases). This receptor was taken from a man aged 25-40 years in good health. The CDR3: CASRLGRANQPQHF. In DNA, the CDR3 is TGTGCCAGCAGGTTGGGCAGGGCCAATCAGCCCCAGCATTTT.